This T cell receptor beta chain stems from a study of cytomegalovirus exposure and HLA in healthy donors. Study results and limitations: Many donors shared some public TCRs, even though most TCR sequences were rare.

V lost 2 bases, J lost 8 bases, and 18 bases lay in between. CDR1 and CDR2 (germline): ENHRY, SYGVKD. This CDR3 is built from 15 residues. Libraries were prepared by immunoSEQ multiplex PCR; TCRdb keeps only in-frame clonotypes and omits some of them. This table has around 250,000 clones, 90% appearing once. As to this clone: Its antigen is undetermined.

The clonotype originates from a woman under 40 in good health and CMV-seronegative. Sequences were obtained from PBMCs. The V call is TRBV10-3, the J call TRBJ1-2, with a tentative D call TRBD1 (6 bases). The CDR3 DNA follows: TGTGCCATCAGTGAGAGGGGGTTATCAAGCGGAGGCTACACCTTC. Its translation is CAISERGLSSGGYTF.